This T cell receptor (beta chain) was obtained from a study of technical replicates of blood from a handful of donors. Germline V CDR1 and CDR2: LNHDA, SQIVND (reference sequence). This CDR3 has 13 residues. V was pared by 4 bases and J by 0 bases, with 6 bases between. Data came from immunoSEQ multiplex PCR; TCRdb stores just in-frame clones and leaves some out. The data contain approximately 79,000 clones, 91% of them singletons. Only one count was recorded for this clone. The sequencing sample was made of T cells isolated from PBMCs. The receptor was derived from a human donor in good health. The chain combines TRBV19 with TRBJ1-2; the D is unclear. The DNA of the CDR3 is TGTGCCAGTAGTAGGAGGGCTAACTATGGCTACACCTTC. This gives the protein CASSRRANYGYTF.